The 5 T cell receptor beta chains given below trace back to one sample, sequenced in a study of cytomegalovirus exposure and HLA in healthy donors. A multiplex PCR was run with 60 Vbeta primers and 13 Jbeta primers. Generated by immunoSEQ multiplex PCR, the TCRdb table keeps only in-frame clones and is missing some. The sample contains under 200,000 clones, over 70% of which appear only once. The specimen sequenced was PBMCs. Source of these receptors: a man aged 35 to 55 in good health and CMV-seronegative.

The chain has TRBV5-4 and TRBJ1-3; no definite D call. The CDR3 totals 13 residues. Germline V lookup: CDR1 SGHNT, CDR2 YYREEE (reference sequence). The germline V and J ends were trimmed by 0 bases and 8 bases, with 9 bases remaining between them. DNA for the CDR3: TGTGCCAGCAGCTTGGATGAGGCCGACACCATATATTTT. This encodes CASSLDEADTIYF.

This chain joins TRBV5-4 and TRBJ1-2, with 12 bases identical to TRBD1. The germline CDR1 and CDR2 sequences are SGHNT and YYREEE (reference sequence). V shed 9 bases and J 14 bases; nucleotides not matched to a gene: 14. The CDR3 is made up of 13 amino acids. The CDR3 region is CATSRGGQGARTF. In DNA form, the CDR3 reads TGTGCCACCTCGAGGGGGGGACAGGGGGCAAGGACCTTC.

J is TRBJ2-7 and V is TRBV30; D is unclear. CDR1 and CDR2 (germline): GTSNPN, SVGIG (reference sequence). CDR3 size: 14 residues. The V end lost 0 bases, the J end lost 6 bases, and 15 bases lay between the germline ends. CDR3 nucleotide sequence: TGTGCCTGGAGTGTATTGGGCACGACCCCCGAGCAGTACTTC. This encodes CAWSVLGTTPEQYF.

The rearrangement joins TRBV6-6 to TRBJ2-5; tentatively, D is TRBD2 (6 bases). Per germline, CDR1 MNHNY and CDR2 SVGAGI (reference sequence). The CDR3 runs to 14 residues. V was shortened by 0 bases and J by 3 bases, with 8 bases between the two germline ends. The CDR3 here is CASSYSEGKETQYF. CDR3 nucleotide sequence: TGTGCCAGCAGTTACTCGGAGGGGAAAGAGACCCAGTACTTC.

The chain employs TRBV5-4 and TRBJ1-1; D is ambiguous. Trimming shortened V by 0 bases and J by 2 bases, and 5 bases separated the two germline ends. Germline CDR1 SGHNT, CDR2 YYREEE (reference sequence). This CDR3 has 13 residues. The CDR3 is CASSLDTNTEAFF. CDR3 DNA: TGTGCCAGCAGCTTGGACACCAACACTGAAGCTTTCTTT.